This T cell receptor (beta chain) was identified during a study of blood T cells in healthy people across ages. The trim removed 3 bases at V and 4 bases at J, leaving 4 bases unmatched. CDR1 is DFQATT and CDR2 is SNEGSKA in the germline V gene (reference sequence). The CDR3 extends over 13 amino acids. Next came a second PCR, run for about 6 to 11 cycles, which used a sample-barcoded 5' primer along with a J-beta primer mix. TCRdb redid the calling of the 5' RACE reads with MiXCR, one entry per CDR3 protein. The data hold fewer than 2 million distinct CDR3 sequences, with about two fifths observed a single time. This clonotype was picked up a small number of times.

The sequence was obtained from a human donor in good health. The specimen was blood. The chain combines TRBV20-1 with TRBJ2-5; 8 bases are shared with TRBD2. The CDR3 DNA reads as TGCAGTGCTAGCGGGGGGGCATCAGAGACCCAGTACTTC. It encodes CSASGGASETQYF.